Below are 6 T cell receptor beta chains sequenced from a single sample in a study of T-cell memory formation after mild COVID-19. TCRdb used MiXCR to reprocess the 5' RACE reads, holding one entry per CDR3 protein. The sample includes under 300,000 distinct CDR3 sequences, roughly 17% seen only once; the top ten take 22%. Sequencing was carried out using PBMCs or a T cell subset sorted from them (not recorded which). Receptors were obtained from a man aged 18 to 29 who had mild COVID-19 (a few samples of this study predate the infection). Cell type and time point are not known.

As regards this clonotype: Germline and junction disagree at one end, which may indicate a read error. The chain uses TRBV24-1 and TRBJ2-3; no firm D call. The CDR3 consists of 14 residues. CDR1 and CDR2 (germline): KGHDR, SFDVKD. The CDR3 nucleotides read TGTGCCTCCAGTGTCGCCCAGGATCCATATACGCAGTATTTT. Amino acids: CASSVAQDPYTQYF.

V is TRBV11-2 and J is TRBJ1-4; 9 bases align to TRBD1. Germline CDR1 SGHAT, CDR2 FQNNGV. The CDR3 has 16 residues. V dropped 5 bases and J dropped 5; count of bases not matched to a gene: 9. CDR3 in amino acids: CASSARPGQGNEKLFF. CDR3 nucleotide sequence: TGTGCCAGCAGCGCGCGCCCGGGACAGGGAAATGAAAAACTGTTTTTT.

The V call is TRBV27, the J call TRBJ1-4; maybe TRBD1 (6 bases). The CDR3 extends over 15 amino acids. V dropped 4 bases and J dropped 6 bases, with 15 bases sitting between them. Looked up from germline, CDR1 is MNHEY and CDR2 is SMNVEV (reference sequence). This CDR3 is CASSSRTDSDEKLFF. CDR3 DNA: TGTGCCAGCAGTTCCCGGACAGACTCGGATGAAAAACTGTTTTTT.

This clonotype was counted between two and nine times. The rearrangement joins TRBV6-5 to TRBJ2-5, with 11 bases lining up with TRBD2. The CDR3 is 16 residues long. V shed 6 bases, J shed 4 bases, and the junction held 10 bases outside the gene matches. Germline CDR1 MNHEY, CDR2 SVGAGI. This chain's CDR3 is CASRRSLAGVRETQYF. Here the CDR3 DNA reads TGTGCCAGCAGGCGCTCACTAGCGGGAGTTCGAGAGACCCAGTACTTC.

This clonotype was recorded a few times. The chain uses TRBV7-3 and TRBJ1-1; D not resolved. Trimming took off 2 bases at V and 2 bases at J, with 12 bases between the two ends. Germline V CDR1 and CDR2: SGHTA, FQGTGA. The CDR3 sequence is 15 residues long. CDR3 residues: CASSLGRAGNTEAFF. CDR3 coding DNA: TGTGCCAGCAGCTTAGGAAGGGCGGGAAACACTGAAGCTTTCTTT.

The sample holds one count of this clonotype. The chain employs TRBV5-1 and TRBJ1-2; TRBD1 agrees at 10 bases. The CDR3 spans 16 residues. V gave up 4 bases and J gave up 2 bases; unmatched junction bases: 8. From germline, CDR1 is SGHRS and CDR2 YFSETQ. This CDR3 is CASSPSPGQGNYGYTF. CDR3 in DNA: TGCGCCAGCAGCCCTTCACCGGGACAGGGGAACTATGGCTACACCTTC.